These 12 T cell receptor beta chains originate from one sample sequenced in a study of human T cells and chemical hapten exposure. Noted time point: patch test 1, 2 weeks after DPC sensitization. Indicated treatment: therapeutic diphenylcyclopropenone sensitization with weekly scalp DPC. Each CDR3 protein gets one entry after TCRdb re-called the RACE reads with MiXCR. The sample yields roughly 82,000 distinct CDR3 sequences, over 9.5% seen once. The sequencing used whole blood, collected in connection with sensitization to the hapten diphenylcyclopropenone (DPC). These TCRs come from a woman aged 55-70 years with alopecia areata. Some clones in this sample may be carry-over from other donors' samples.

Notes on this clonotype: This may stem from a read error, because a much larger clone lies one nucleotide away. The chain links TRBV6-6 to TRBJ1-2; tentative D call: TRBD1 (5 bases). The germline V gene has CDR1 MNHNY and CDR2 SVGAGI (reference sequence). The CDR3 has 14 amino acids. The germline V and J ends were trimmed by 5 bases and 7 bases, with 17 bases remaining between them. DNA of the CDR3: TGTGCCAGCAGTCCCGCTTCGGGGCTCGGTGGCTACACCTTC. Protein: CASSPASGLGGYTF.

Only a few counts were recorded for this clonotype. The V gene is TRBV18, the J gene TRBJ1-2; no reliable D call. Germline-derived CDR1 and CDR2 are KGHSH and LQKENI. This CDR3 contains 14 residues. V lost 3 bases and J 4 bases, leaving 12 bases between the germline ends. The CDR3 DNA reads TGTGCCAGCTCACCGGGTAGCCGTTCCTATGGCTACACCTTC. Translated, it gives CASSPGSRSYGYTF. Drawing the rest from reference TRBV18 and TRBJ1-2, the complete variable domain is NAGVMQNPRHLVRRRGQEARLRCSPMKGHSHVYWYRQLPEEGLKFMVYLQKENIIDESGMPKERFSAEFPKEGPSILRIQQVVRGDSAAYFCASSPGSRSYGYTFGSGTRLTVV.

The table lists this clonotype with many counts. The V and J genes are TRBV7-3 and TRBJ1-2; 12 bases match TRBD1. Per the germline V gene, CDR1 is SGHTA and CDR2 is FQGTGA. There are 15 residues in the CDR3. V shed 5 bases and J 8 bases; nucleotides not matched to a gene: 9. The CDR3 sequence: CASSPPGQGAGGYTF. The CDR3 DNA follows: TGTGCCAGCAGCCCGCCGGGACAGGGGGCGGGAGGCTACACCTTC.

This clonotype was seen a few times. The chain combines TRBV12-3 or TRBV12-4 with TRBJ2-7; D is ambiguous. The V gene lost 3 bases and the J gene lost 3 bases, with 6 bases spanning the gap. The CDR3 has 12 residues. The CDR3 is CASSFVVYEQYF. The CDR3 DNA follows: TGTGCCAGCAGTTTCGTGGTCTACGAGCAGTACTTC.

This clonotype was counted many times. J is TRBJ1-2 and V is TRBV6-6, with D tentatively TRBD1 (5 bases). The V gene's germline CDR1 is MNHNY and CDR2 SVGAGI (reference sequence). The CDR3 covers 15 residues. Trimming shortened V by 4 bases and J by 1 base, and 13 bases separated the two germline ends. The CDR3 loop reads CASSSPDTINYGYTF. CDR3 bases: TGTGCCAGCAGTTCCCCGGACACAATTAACTATGGCTACACCTTC.

The CDR3 sequence: CASSQLAGVFAGELFF. CDR3 DNA: TGTGCCAGCAGTCAACTAGCGGGGGTTTTTGCCGGGGAGCTGTTTTTT. The rearrangement links TRBV6-2 or TRBV6-3 to TRBJ2-2; TRBD2 matches at 11 bases. The germline gives CDR1 MNHEY, CDR2 SVGEGT. The CDR3 consists of 16 residues. The trim removed 5 bases at V and 6 bases at J, leaving 8 bases unmatched.

This clonotype turned up a few times. CDR3 in DNA: TGTGCCAGCAGCGTGGACTGGGGGGCCAACGTCCTGACTTTC. Its protein is CASSVDWGANVLTF. The V gene is TRBV9, the J gene TRBJ2-6, with a tentative D call TRBD2 (5 bases). Per the germline V gene, CDR1 is SGDLS and CDR2 is YYNGEE. CDR3 length equals 14 residues. Trimming took off 2 bases at V and 4 bases at J, with 7 bases between the two ends.

The rearrangement joins TRBV4-1 to TRBJ2-5; no reliable D call. Deletions cut 0 bases from V and 5 bases from J, with 10 bases between. This CDR3 has 14 residues. Germline V gives CDR1 MGHRA, CDR2 YSYEKL. The CDR3 reads CASSQDGRRETQYF. DNA of the CDR3: TGCGCCAGCAGCCAAGACGGCAGGCGGGAGACCCAGTACTTC.

The sample holds a few counts of this clonotype. The V call is TRBV9, the J call TRBJ2-3; 7 nucleotides align to TRBD2. Germline CDR1 is SGDLS and CDR2 is YYNGEE. The V and J ends lost 0 bases and 2 bases, in that order; junction bases with no gene match: 6. CDR3 length: 16 residues. CDR3 region: CASSVGVSGYTDTQYF. The CDR3 nucleotides are TGTGCCAGCAGCGTAGGGGTTAGCGGGTACACAGATACGCAGTATTTT.

This chain joins TRBV29-1 and TRBJ1-2; the D is unclear. The CDR3 has 13 amino acids. V gave up 2 bases and J gave up 6 bases, with 13 bases separating them. Germline V lookup: CDR1 SQVTM, CDR2 ANQGSEA. CDR3 bases: TGCAGCGTTGAAACCCTTCCCGGGGATGGCTACACCTTC. Its protein product is CSVETLPGDGYTF. Full variable domain (remainder filled in from reference TRBV29-1 and TRBJ1-2): SAVISQKPSRDICQRGTSLTIQCQVDSQVTMMFWYRQQPGQSLTLIATANQGSEATYESGFVIDKFPISRPNLTFSTLTVSNMSPEDSSIYLCSVETLPGDGYTFGSGTRLTVV.

In this sample, this clonotype turned up many times. The gene calls are TRBV6-5 and TRBJ2-2; D may correspond to TRBD1 or TRBD2 (5 bases each). V was trimmed by 8 bases and J by 0 bases, leaving 13 bases between them. The CDR3 consists of 15 residues. The germline V gene encodes CDR1 MNHEY and CDR2 SVGAGI. Here the CDR3 reads CASLRGDANTGELFF. The CDR3 DNA reads as TGTGCCAGCCTCCGGGGCGACGCGAACACCGGGGAGCTGTTTTTT.

This clonotype has a handful of counts. The chain carries TRBV6-2 or TRBV6-3 and TRBJ2-7; TRBD1 aligns across 9 bases. With 5 bases clipped from V and 3 bases from J, the junction kept 8 bases outside the gene matches. Germline V gives CDR1 MNHEY, CDR2 SVGEGT. This CDR3 has 15 residues. The CDR3 is CASSSPGQGYYEQYF. The CDR3 DNA sequence: TGTGCCAGCAGTAGCCCGGGACAGGGTTACTACGAGCAGTACTTC.